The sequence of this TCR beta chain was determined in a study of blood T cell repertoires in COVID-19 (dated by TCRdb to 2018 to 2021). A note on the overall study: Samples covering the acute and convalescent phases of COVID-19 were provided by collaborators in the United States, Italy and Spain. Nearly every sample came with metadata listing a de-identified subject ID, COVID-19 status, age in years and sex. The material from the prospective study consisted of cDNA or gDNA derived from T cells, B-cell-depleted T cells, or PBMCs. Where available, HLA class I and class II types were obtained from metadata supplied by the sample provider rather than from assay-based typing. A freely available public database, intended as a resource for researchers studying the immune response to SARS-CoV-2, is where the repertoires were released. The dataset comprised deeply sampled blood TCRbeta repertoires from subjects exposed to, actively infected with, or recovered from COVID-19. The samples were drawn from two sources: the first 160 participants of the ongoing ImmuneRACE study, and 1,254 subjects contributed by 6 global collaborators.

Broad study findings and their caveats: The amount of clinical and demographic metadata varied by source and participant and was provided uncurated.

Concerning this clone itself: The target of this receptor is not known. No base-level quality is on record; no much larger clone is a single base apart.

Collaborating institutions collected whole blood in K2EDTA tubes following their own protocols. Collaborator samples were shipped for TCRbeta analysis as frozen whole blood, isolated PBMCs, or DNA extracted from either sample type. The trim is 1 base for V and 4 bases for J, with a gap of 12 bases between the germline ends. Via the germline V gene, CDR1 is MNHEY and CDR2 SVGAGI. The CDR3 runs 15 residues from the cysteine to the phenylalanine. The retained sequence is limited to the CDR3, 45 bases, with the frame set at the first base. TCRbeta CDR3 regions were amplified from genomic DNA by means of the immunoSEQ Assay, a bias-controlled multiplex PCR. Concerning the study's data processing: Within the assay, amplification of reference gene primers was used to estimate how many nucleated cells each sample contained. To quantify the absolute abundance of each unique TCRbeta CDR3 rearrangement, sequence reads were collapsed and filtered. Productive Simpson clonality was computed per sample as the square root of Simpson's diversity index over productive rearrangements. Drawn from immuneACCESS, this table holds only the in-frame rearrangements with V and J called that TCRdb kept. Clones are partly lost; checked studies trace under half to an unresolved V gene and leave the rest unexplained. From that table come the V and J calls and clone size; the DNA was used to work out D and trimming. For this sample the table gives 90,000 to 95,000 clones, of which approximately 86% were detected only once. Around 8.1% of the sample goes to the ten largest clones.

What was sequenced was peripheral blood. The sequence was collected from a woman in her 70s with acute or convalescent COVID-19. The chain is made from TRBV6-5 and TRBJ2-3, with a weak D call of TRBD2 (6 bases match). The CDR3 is CASSYWRAAADTQYF. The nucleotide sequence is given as TGTGCCAGCAGTTACTGGAGGGCGGCGGCAGATACGCAGTATTTT.